Listed here is a single TCR beta chain. Its cognate antigen is unknown. This CDR3 has 17 residues. Germline V gene sequence: CDR1 SEHNR, CDR2 FQNEAQ (reference sequence). V was pared by 6 bases and J by 3 bases, with 21 bases between. This specimen comes from a study of cytomegalovirus exposure and HLA in healthy donors. Study-wide background: Some 85 million unique TCRs from HLA-typed donors were held in an early data release.

The PCR used 60 Vbeta and 13 Jbeta primers. Only in-frame clones appear in the TCRdb table, and some are missing; sequencing was by immunoSEQ multiplex PCR. The sample contains roughly 200,000 clones, approximately 86% of which appear only once. Study results and limitations: More clonal expansion characterized HLA-associated TCR beta chains than equally common others in a later analysis. Cytomegalovirus association was assigned to about 150 TCR beta chains. Per published accounts, TCR beta sequences correctly predicted the HLA-A and HLA-B alleles of most subjects.

V is TRBV7-9 and J is TRBJ2-1; D might be TRBD2 (5 bases). The material sequenced was PBMCs. The receptor was derived from a young woman in good health and CMV-seronegative. CDR3 residues: CASRPLALRHDYNEQFF. CDR3 DNA sequence: TGTGCCAGCAGGCCTCTAGCATTGAGGCACGACTACAATGAGCAGTTCTTC. Full variable domain (remainder filled in from reference TRBV7-9 and TRBJ2-1): DTGVSQNPRHKITKRGQNVTFRCDPISEHNRLYWYRQTLGQGPEFLTYFQNEAQLEKSRLLSDRFSAERPKGSFSTLEIQRTEQGDSAMYLCASRPLALRHDYNEQFFGPGTRLTVL.